This TCR beta chain appears in the sequencing data of a study of T cell responses to AZD1222 COVID-19 vaccine. Sequencing was performed with immunoSEQ multiplex PCR; in TCRdb, only in-frame clones are kept and a portion is missing. The sample shows 250,000 to 300,000 clones, approximately 94% of them seen only once. Concerning this clone: The target antigen is unknown.

Study outcomes and limitations: There were repertoire samples only from the period after the peak T cell response.

The source was peripheral blood, collected 28 days after the second AZD1222 dose. This receptor was taken from an adult who received the AZD1222 COVID-19 vaccine.

Here the CDR3 DNA reads TGCGCCAGCAGCAAAGGCCAGGGGGGATCGTACGAGCAGTACTTC. Its protein product is CASSKGQGGSYEQYF. The chain is built from TRBV5-1 and TRBJ2-7; a possible D gene is TRBD1 (7 bases). The germline V gene has CDR1 SGHRS and CDR2 YFSETQ. The CDR3 totals 15 residues. The V end lost 4 bases, the J end lost 4 bases, and 18 bases lay between the germline ends.